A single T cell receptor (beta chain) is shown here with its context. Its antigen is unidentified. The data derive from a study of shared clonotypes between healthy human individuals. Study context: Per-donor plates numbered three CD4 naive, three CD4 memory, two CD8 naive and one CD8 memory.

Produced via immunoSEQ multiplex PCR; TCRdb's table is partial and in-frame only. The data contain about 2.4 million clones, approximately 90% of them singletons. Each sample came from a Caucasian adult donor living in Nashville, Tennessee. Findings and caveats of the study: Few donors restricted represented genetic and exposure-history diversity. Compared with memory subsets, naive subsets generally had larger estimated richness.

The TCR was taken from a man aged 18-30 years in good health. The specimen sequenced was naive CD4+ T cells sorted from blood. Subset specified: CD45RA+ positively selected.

CDR3 region: CASSHRQGAGEQYF. CDR3 DNA sequence: TGTGCCAGCAGTCACCGACAGGGGGCGGGCGAGCAGTACTTC. The chain employs TRBV28 and TRBJ2-7, with 10 bases matching TRBD1. The CDR3 has 14 amino acids. Germline loops: CDR1 MDHEN, CDR2 SYDVKM. J gave up 6 bases and V 5 bases, and 7 bases lay outside the gene matches.